The 7 T cell receptor beta chains given below trace back to one sample, sequenced in a study of CD8+CD57+ T cells in acquired aplastic anemia. The template used for profiling TCR beta VDJ and CDR3 was genomic DNA. MiXCR, run by TCRdb on the reads, gives a single entry per CDR3 protein. The data hold 200,000 or so distinct CDR3 sequences, with 55% to 70% observed a single time. What was sequenced was sorted CD4+, CD8+, or CD8+CD57+ T cells (not recorded which) from PBMCs. The receptor source for this set is a human donor with severe aplastic anemia or a healthy control (not recorded which).

CDR3 residues: CASSLYLRRDRGYGYTF. In nucleotides, the CDR3 is TGTGCCAGCAGCCTCTACCTACGCCGGGACAGGGGTTATGGCTACACCTTC. The chain recombines TRBV5-6 with TRBJ1-2; 10 nucleotides agree with TRBD1. The CDR3 extends over 17 amino acids. The V segment lost 4 bases and the J segment 5 bases; nucleotides outside the gene matches: 14. The germline V gene encodes CDR1 SGHDT and CDR2 YYEEEE.

This clonotype came up a few times. This chain joins TRBV12-3 or TRBV12-4 and TRBJ1-1, with a tentative D call TRBD1 (5 bases). V was cut by 7 bases and J by 4 bases, with 16 bases left in between. The CDR3 is 14 residues long. CDR3 coding DNA: TGTGCCAGCACCGCCGACAGCTTTGCCACTGAAGCTTTCTTT. Its translation: CASTADSFATEAFF.

The rearrangement joins TRBV12-3 or TRBV12-4 to TRBJ2-5; TRBD2 matches 11 bases. CDR3 length: 14 residues. V dropped 7 bases and J dropped 2; count of bases not matched to a gene: 3. This CDR3 reads CASNLAGGQETQYF. The DNA of the CDR3 is TGTGCCAGCAACCTAGCGGGAGGTCAAGAGACCCAGTACTTC.

With regard to this clonotype: One end of the junction does not line up with germline, which may come from a read error. The rearrangement uses TRBV9 and TRBJ2-7; 10 nucleotides align to TRBD2. The CDR3 is made up of 19 amino acids. CDR1 is SGDLS and CDR2 is YYNGEE in the germline V gene. DNA for the CDR3: TGTGCCGGCAGCGTAGCGCCTAGCGGGAGTGGTTTGGGGGTATACGAGCGGTACTTC. Translating gives CAGSVAPSGSGLGVYERYF.

The chain uses TRBV7-9 and TRBJ2-7, with 8 bases matching TRBD1. J lost 7 bases, V lost 6 bases, and 5 bases had no gene match. Germline V gene sequence: CDR1 SEHNR, CDR2 FQNEAQ (reference sequence). The CDR3 is made up of 12 amino acids. CDR3: CASRPTGGEQYF. In nucleotides, the CDR3 is TGTGCCAGCAGGCCCACAGGGGGAGAGCAGTACTTC.

This clonotype was recorded once. This rearrangement joins TRBV10-1 to TRBJ1-1; no clear D gene. Germline CDR1 is WNHNN and CDR2 is SYGVQD (reference sequence). This CDR3 is 11 amino acids long. Trimming took off 3 bases at V and 8 bases at J, with 7 bases between the two ends. The CDR3 nucleotides are TGCGCCAGCAGTGATTCGGGGGAAGCTTTCTTT. It codes for CASSDSGEAFF.

The gene calls are TRBV29-1 and TRBJ1-2; 7 nucleotides agree with TRBD1. CDR3 length equals 14 residues. V lost 4 bases, J lost 3 bases, and 8 bases stayed unmatched. In germline, CDR1 is SQVTM, CDR2 ANQGSEA. The CDR3 region is CSVGPGTADYGYTF. The DNA of the CDR3 is TGCAGCGTTGGGCCCGGGACAGCAGACTATGGCTACACCTTC.